The next 10 T cell receptor beta chains were all read from a single sample in a study of shared clonotypes between healthy human individuals. Method: immunoSEQ multiplex PCR; TCRdb's copy keeps in-frame clones and lacks some. This table has more than 900,000 clones, around 82% appearing once. Sample: memory CD4+ T cells from PBMCs. The subset here: CD45RA-negative fraction. Source of these receptors: a man between 18 and 35 years old in good health. Some clones in this sample may be carry-over from other donors' samples.

A word on this clone: At one of its ends the junction is not consistent with the germline gene, which may arise from a read error. The chain links TRBV6-5 to TRBJ1-1; D uncertain. Germline lookup yields CDR1 MNHEY and CDR2 SVGAGI. The CDR3 covers 9 residues. The CDR3 here is CASSGEGLF. The DNA for the CDR3 is TGTGCCAGCAGTGGAGAGGGCCTCTTT.

The V and J genes are TRBV19 and TRBJ2-3; tentatively, D is TRBD1 (6 bases). Trimming left V 3 bases short and J 6 bases short, with 16 bases between. The CDR3 consists of 15 residues. Germline V lookup: CDR1 LNHDA, CDR2 SQIVND (reference sequence). The CDR3 here is CASSITGPLKDTQYF. The CDR3 bases are TGTGCCAGTAGTATCACAGGGCCTCTTAAGGATACGCAGTATTTT.

The rearrangement links TRBV29-1 to TRBJ2-2, with D perhaps being TRBD1 or TRBD2 (5 bases each). Trimming pared 6 bases from V and 6 bases from J, leaving 17 bases between. CDR1 and CDR2 (germline): SQVTM, ANQGSEA. CDR3 length equals 14 residues. Here the CDR3 DNA reads TGCAGCGTCCACGGGACCCCCGGGGCCGGGGAGCTGTTTTTT. Encoded protein: CSVHGTPGAGELFF.

This clone was detected only a few times. The gene calls are TRBV5-1 and TRBJ1-1; TRBD1 might be the D (5 bases). Germline V gene sequence: CDR1 SGHRS, CDR2 YFSETQ. V gave up 5 bases and J gave up 1 base, with 12 bases separating them. The CDR3 has 14 amino acids. For the CDR3, the DNA is TGCGCCAGCAGTCCTGGGGCGGGGAACACTGAAGCTTTCTTT. As protein: CASSPGAGNTEAFF.

This clone was counted a few times. The chain couples TRBV11-2 to TRBJ2-5; D may be TRBD2 (6 bases). V lost 5 bases and J lost 2, with 12 bases in between. This CDR3 contains 14 residues. Germline-derived CDR1 and CDR2 are SGHAT and FQNNGV. The CDR3 coding sequence is TGTGCCAGCAGCCGCCGGGACTGGCAAGAGACCCAGTACTTC. Translation gives CASSRRDWQETQYF.

The chain combines TRBV6-1 with TRBJ2-7, with 7 bases fitting TRBD2. This CDR3 contains 13 residues. V was pared by 2 bases and J by 3 bases, with 1 base of the junction left unmatched. The germline CDR1 and CDR2 sequences are MNHNS and SASEGT. The CDR3, as DNA: TGTGCCAGCAGTGAACGGGAGGTCTACGAGCAGTACTTC. Its protein product is CASSEREVYEQYF.

The chain joins TRBV28 to TRBJ2-1; TRBD2 aligns across 12 bases. Germline CDR1 and CDR2: MDHEN and SYDVKM. V dropped 3 bases and J dropped 4; count of bases not matched to a gene: 16. The CDR3 spans 20 residues. The CDR3 reads CASSFLAGGSWGPPYNEQFF. DNA for the CDR3: TGTGCCAGCAGTTTCCTAGCGGGAGGGTCCTGGGGGCCCCCTTACAATGAGCAGTTCTTC.

This clone was seen once. The gene calls are TRBV29-1 and TRBJ1-2, with TRBD1 identical over 8 bases. Germline assignment: CDR1 SQVTM and CDR2 ANQGSEA. The CDR3 is 14 residues long. Trimming cost V 6 bases and J 7 bases; bases outside gene matches: 13. The CDR3 is CSVSTLAGGIGYTF. The DNA of the CDR3 is TGCAGCGTCTCCACCCTAGCAGGGGGCATTGGCTACACCTTC.

Turning to this clone: This sequence is one base from a far larger clone and is likely a read error. CDR3 nucleotide sequence: TGTGCCAGCAGTTTCCAGAACTGCGAGCAGTACTTC. Residues: CASSFQNCEQYF. The chain uses TRBV28 and TRBJ2-7, with D hard to call. The germline V and J ends were trimmed by 3 bases and 6 bases, with 9 bases remaining between them. In germline, CDR1 is MDHEN, CDR2 SYDVKM. CDR3 length equals 12 residues.

The rearrangement joins TRBV7-9 to TRBJ1-3; no clear D. Trimming stripped 4 bases from V and 3 bases from J, with 7 bases between. The CDR3 length is 13 residues. Per the germline V gene, CDR1 is SEHNR and CDR2 is FQNEAQ (reference sequence). DNA of the CDR3: TGTGCCAGCAGCTCGGGATTTGGAAACACCATATATTTT. This gives the protein CASSSGFGNTIYF.